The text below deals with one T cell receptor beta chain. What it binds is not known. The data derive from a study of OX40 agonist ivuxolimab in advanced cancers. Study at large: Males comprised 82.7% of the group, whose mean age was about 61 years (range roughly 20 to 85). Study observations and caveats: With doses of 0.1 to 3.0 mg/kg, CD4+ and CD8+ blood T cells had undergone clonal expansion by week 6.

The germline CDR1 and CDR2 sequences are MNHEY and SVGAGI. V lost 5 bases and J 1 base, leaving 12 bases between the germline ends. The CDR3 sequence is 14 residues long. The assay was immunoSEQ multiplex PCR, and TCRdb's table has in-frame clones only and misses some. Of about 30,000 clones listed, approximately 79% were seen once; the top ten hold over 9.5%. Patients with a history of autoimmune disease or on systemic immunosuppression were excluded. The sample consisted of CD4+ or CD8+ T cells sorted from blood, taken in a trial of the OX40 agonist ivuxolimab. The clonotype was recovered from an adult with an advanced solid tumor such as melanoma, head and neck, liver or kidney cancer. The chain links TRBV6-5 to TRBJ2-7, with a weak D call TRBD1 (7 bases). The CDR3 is CASSQGGSSYEQYF. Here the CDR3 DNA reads TGTGCCAGCAGTCAGGGGGGCTCTTCCTACGAGCAGTACTTC.